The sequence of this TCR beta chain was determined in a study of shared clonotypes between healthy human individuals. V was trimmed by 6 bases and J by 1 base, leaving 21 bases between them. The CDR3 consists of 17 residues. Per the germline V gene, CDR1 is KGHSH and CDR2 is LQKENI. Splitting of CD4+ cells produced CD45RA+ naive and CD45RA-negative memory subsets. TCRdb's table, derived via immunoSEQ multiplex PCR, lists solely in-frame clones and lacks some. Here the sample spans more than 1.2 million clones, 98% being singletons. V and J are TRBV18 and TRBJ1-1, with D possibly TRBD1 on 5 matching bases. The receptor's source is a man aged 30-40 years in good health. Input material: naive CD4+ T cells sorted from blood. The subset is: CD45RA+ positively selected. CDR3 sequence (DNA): TGTGCCAGCTCCCCTTTTATGAGGGATGGGGCGAACACTGAAGCTTTCTTT. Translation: CASSPFMRDGANTEAFF.